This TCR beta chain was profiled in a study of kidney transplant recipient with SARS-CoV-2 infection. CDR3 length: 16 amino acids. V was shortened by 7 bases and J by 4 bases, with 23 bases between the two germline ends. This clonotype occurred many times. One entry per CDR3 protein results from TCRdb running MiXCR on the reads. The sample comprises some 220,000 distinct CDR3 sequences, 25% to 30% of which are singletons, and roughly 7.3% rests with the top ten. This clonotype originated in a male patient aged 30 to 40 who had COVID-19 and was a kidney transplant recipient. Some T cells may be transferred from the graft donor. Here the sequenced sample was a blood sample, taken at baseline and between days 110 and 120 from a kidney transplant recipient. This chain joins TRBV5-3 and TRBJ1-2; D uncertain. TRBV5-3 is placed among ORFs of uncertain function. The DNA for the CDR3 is TGTGCCAGACGACACTTAGTGGTGAGAAAGACCTATGGCTACACCTTC. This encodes CARRHLVVRKTYGYTF.